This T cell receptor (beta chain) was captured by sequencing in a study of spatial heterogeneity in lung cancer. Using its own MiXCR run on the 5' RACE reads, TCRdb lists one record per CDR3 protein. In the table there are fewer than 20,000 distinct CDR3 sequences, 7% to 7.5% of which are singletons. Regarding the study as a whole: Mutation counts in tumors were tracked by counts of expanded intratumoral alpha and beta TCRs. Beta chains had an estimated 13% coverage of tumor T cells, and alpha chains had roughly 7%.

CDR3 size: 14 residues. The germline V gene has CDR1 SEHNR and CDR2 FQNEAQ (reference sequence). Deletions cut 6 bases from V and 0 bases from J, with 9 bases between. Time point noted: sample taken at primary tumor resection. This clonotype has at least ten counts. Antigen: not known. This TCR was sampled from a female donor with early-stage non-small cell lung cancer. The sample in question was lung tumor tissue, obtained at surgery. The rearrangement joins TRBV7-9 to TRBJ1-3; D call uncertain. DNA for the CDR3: TGTGCCAGCAGGACGGGCCCCTCTGGAAACACCATATATTTT. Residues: CASRTGPSGNTIYF.